This T cell receptor beta chain was retrieved from a study of T cells in Graves' hyperthyroidism and ophthalmopathy. Across the study: At initial diagnosis, before any treatment had begun, peripheral blood was obtained.

RNA transcripts provided the source from which TCR beta CDR3 regions were amplified. The study used the HTBI primer set for a first-round RT-PCR of the TCR CDR3. Each CDR3 protein gets one entry after TCRdb re-called the multiplex PCR reads with MiXCR. The table has about 150,000 distinct CDR3 sequences, approximately 20% seen once. Study results and caveats: A 13 V-J model separated ophthalmopathy from stable hyperthyroidism.

The V gene's germline CDR1 is MDHEN and CDR2 SYDVKM. The CDR3 has 15 residues. Trimming stripped 5 bases from V and 0 bases from J, with 12 bases between. This clonotype was detected only a few times. Its antigen is as yet unknown. Being one base from a much bigger clone, this may be a read error. Here the CDR3 omits its conserved ending phenylalanine or tryptophan, so a read error is the likely source. The rearrangement uses TRBV28 and TRBJ2-3; possibly TRBD2 for D (6 bases). The receptor comes from a woman aged 45-65 years with Graves' hyperthyroidism that later progressed to Graves' ophthalmopathy. Material: blood. The CDR3 sequence is CASSGPGGSTDTQYS. The CDR3 DNA sequence: TGTGCCAGCAGTGGTCCCGGGGGAAGCACAGATACGCAGTATTCT.